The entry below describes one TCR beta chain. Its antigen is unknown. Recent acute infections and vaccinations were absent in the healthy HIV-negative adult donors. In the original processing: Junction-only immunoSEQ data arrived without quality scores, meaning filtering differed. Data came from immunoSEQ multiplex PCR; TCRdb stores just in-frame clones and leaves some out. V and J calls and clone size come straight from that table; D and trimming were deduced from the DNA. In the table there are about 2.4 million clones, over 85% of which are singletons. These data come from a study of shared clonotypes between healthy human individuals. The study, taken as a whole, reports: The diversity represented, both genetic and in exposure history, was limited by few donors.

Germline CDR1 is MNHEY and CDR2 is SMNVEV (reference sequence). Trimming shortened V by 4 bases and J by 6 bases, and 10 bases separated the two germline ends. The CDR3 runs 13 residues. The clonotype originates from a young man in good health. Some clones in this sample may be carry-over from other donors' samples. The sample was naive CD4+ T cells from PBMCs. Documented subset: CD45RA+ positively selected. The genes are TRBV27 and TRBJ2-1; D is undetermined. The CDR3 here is CASSSLGGNEQFF. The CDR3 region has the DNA TGTGCCAGCAGTTCGTTGGGTGGCAATGAGCAGTTCTTC.